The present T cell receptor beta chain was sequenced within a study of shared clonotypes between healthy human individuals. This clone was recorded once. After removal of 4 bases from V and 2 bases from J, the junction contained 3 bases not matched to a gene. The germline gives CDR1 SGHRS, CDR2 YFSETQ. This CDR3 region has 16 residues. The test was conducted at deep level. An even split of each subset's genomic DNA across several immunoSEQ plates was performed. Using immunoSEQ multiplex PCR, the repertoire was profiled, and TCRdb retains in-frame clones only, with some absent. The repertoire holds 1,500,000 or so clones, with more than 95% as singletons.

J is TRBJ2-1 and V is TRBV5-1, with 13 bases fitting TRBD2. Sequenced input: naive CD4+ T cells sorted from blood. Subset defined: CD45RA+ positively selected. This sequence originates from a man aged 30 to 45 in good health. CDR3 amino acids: CASSGGTSGTYNEQFF. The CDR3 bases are TGCGCCAGCAGCGGCGGGACTAGCGGGACCTACAATGAGCAGTTCTTC. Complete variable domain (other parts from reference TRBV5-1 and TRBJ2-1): KAGVTQTPRYLIKTRGQQVTLSCSPISGHRSVSWYQQTPGQGLQFLFEYFSETQRNKGNFPGRFSGRQFSNSRSEMNVSTLELGDSALYLCASSGGTSGTYNEQFFGPGTRLTVL.